This T cell receptor beta chain is drawn from a study of blood T cells in healthy people across ages. Germline V gene data show CDR1 as LGHNA and CDR2 as YNFKEQ. Trimming took 0 bases from V and 0 from J, leaving 9 bases between them. The CDR3 extends over 15 amino acids. A second PCR of 7 to 11 cycles used a sample-barcoded 5' primer and a J-beta primer mix. In TCRdb, the 5' RACE reads were re-called with MiXCR into one record per CDR3 protein. The table has 1.4 million or so distinct CDR3 sequences, approximately 43% seen once; the top ten hold under 5%. The TCR sequence derives from a woman aged 18-35 years in good health. Material for sequencing was blood. The genes are TRBV4-2 and TRBJ2-7, with no clear D. Here the CDR3 reads CASSQEKGSSYEQYF. The CDR3 DNA follows: TGTGCCAGCAGCCAAGAAAAGGGCAGCTCCTACGAGCAGTACTTC.